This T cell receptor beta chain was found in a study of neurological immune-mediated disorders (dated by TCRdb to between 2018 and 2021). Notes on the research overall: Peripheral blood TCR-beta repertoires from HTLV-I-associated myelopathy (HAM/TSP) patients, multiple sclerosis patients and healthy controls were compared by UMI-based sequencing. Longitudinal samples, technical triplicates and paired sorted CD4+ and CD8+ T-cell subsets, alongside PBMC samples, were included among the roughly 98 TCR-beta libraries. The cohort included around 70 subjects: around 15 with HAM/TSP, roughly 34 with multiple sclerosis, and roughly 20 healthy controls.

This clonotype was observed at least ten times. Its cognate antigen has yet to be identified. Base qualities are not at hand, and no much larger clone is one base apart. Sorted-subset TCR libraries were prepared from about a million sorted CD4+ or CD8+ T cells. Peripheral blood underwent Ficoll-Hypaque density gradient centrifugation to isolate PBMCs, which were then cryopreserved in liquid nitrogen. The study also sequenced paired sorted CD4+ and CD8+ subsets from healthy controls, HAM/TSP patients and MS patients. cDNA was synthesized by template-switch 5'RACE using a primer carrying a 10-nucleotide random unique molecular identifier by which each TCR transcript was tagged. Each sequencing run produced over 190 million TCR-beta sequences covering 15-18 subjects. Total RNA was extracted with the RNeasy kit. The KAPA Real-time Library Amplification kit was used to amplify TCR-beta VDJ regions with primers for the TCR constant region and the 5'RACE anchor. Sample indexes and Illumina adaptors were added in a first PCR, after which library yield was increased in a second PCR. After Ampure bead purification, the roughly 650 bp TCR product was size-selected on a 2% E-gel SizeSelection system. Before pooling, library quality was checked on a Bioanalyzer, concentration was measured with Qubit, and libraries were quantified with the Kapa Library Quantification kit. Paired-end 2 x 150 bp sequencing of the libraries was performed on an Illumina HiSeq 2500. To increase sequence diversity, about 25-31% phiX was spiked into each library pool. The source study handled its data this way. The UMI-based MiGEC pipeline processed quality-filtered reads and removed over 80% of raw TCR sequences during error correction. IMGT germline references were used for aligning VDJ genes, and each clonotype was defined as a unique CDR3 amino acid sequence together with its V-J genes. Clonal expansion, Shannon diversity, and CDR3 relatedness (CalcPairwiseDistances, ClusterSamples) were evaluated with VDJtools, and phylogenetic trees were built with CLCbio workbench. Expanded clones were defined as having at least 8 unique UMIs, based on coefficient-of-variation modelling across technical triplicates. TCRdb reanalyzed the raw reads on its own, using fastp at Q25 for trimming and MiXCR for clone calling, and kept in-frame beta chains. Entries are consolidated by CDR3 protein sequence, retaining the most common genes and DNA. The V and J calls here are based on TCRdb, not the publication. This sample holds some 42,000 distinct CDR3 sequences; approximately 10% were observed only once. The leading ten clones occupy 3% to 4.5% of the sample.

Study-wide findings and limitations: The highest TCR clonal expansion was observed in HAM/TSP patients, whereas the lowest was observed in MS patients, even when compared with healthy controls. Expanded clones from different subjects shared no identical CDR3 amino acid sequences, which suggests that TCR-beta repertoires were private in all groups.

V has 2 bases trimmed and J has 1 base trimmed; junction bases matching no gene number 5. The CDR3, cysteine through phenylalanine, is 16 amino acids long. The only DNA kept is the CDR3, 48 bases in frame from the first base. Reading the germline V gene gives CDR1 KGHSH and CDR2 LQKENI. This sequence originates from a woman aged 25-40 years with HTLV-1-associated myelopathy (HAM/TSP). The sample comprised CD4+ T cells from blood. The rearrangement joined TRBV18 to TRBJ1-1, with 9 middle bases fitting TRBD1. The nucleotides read TGTGCCAGCTCACCAAGACTGACAGGGGGGAACACTGAAGCTTTCTTT. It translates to CASSPRLTGGNTEAFF.